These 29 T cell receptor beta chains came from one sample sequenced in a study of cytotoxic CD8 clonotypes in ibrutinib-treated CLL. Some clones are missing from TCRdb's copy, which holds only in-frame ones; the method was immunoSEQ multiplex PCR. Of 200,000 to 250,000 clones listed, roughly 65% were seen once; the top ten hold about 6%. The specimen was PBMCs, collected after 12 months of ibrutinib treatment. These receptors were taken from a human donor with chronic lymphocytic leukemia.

The CDR3 coding sequence is TGTGCCAGCAGCGCTGGGACAGGCAATCAGCCCCAGCATTTT. Protein: CASSAGTGNQPQHF. The chain uses TRBV11-2 and TRBJ1-5, with 7 bases that match TRBD1. The CDR3 has 14 residues. With 5 bases clipped from V and 2 bases from J, the junction kept 3 bases outside the gene matches. Germline V gene data show CDR1 as SGHAT and CDR2 as FQNNGV.

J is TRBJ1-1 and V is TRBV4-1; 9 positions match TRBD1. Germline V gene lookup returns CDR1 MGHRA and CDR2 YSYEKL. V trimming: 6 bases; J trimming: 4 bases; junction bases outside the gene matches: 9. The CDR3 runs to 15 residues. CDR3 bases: TGCGCCAGCAGACATAAGACAGGGGGAGGCACTGAAGCTTTCTTT. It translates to CASRHKTGGGTEAFF.

The DNA of the CDR3 is TGTGCCTGGGGGAGGGAGGGTCAGCCCCAGCATTTT. This sequence encodes CAWGREGQPQHF. The chain couples TRBV30 to TRBJ1-5; D is unclear. CDR3 length: 12 amino acids. V lost 5 bases, J lost 6 bases, and 11 bases lay in between. Germline CDR1 GTSNPN, CDR2 SVGIG (reference sequence).

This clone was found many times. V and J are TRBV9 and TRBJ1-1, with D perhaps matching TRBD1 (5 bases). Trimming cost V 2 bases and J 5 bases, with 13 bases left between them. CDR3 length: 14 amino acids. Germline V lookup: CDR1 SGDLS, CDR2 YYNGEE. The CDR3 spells CASSVSGSATEAFF. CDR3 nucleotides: TGTGCCAGCAGCGTGTCAGGGTCGGCTACTGAAGCTTTCTTT.

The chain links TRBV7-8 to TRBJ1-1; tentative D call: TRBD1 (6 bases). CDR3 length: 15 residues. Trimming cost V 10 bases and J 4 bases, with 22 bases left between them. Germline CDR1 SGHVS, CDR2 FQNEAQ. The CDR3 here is CATQPRGVLSTEAFF. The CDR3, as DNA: TGTGCCACTCAACCAAGGGGGGTCCTGAGCACTGAAGCTTTCTTT.

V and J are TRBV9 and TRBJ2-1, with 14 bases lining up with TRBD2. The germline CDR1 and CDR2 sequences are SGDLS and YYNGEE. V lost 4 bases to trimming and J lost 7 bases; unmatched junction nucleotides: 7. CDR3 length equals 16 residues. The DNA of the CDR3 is TGTGCCAGCAGCTCCGGACTAGCGGGAGGATTGAATGAGCAGTTCTTC. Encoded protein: CASSSGLAGGLNEQFF.

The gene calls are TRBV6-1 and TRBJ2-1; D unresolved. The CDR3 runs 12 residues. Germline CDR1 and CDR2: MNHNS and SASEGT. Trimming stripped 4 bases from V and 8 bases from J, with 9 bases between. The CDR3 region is CASSATAHEQFF. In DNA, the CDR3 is TGTGCCAGCAGTGCAACGGCTCATGAGCAGTTCTTC.

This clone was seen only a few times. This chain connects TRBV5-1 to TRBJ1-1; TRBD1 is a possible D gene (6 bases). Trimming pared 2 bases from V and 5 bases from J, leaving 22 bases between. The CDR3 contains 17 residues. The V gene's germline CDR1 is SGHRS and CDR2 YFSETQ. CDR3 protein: CASSFLGTPAPRTEAFF. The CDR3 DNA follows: TGCGCCAGCAGCTTCCTCGGGACACCCGCCCCGAGGACTGAAGCTTTCTTT.

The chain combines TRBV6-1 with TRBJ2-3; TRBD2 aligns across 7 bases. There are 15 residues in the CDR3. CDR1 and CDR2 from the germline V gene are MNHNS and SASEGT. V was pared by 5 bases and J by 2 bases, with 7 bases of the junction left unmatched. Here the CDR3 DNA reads TGTGCCAGCAGTCCCGTCGGGGGGATCACAGATACGCAGTATTTT. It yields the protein CASSPVGGITDTQYF.

The CDR3 loop reads CATSRDSGAGETQYF. The CDR3, as DNA: TGTGCCACCAGCAGAGATTCGGGGGCCGGAGAGACCCAGTACTTC. The chain couples TRBV15 to TRBJ2-5; TRBD1 or TRBD2 may be the D gene (6 bases each). Germline values: CDR1 LNHNV, CDR2 YYDKDF (reference sequence). The CDR3 consists of 15 residues. V shed 0 bases and J shed 4 bases, with 12 bases lying between them.

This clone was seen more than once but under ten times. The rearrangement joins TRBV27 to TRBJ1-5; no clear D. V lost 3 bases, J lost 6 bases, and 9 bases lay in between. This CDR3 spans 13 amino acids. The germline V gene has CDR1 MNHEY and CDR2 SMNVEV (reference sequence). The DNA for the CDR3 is TGTGCCAGCAGTTTTCAGTTAAGTCAGCCCCAGCATTTT. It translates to CASSFQLSQPQHF.

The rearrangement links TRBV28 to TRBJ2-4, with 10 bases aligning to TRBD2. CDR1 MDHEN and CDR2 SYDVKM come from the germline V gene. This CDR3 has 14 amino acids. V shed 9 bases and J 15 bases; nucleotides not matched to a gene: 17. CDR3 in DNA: TGTGCCAGTACCCCCGGGACTAGCGCGCCCGGTGGGTACTTC. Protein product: CASTPGTSAPGGYF. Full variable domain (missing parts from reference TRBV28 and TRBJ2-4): DVKVTQSSRYLVKRTGEKVFLECVQDMDHENMFWYRQDPGLGLRLIYFSYDVKMKEKGDIPEGYSVSREKKERFSLILESASTNQTSMYLCASTPGTSAPGGYFGAGTRLSVL.

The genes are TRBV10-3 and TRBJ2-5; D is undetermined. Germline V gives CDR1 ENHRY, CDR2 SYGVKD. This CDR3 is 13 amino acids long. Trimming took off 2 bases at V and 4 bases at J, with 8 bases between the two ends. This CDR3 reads CAISERYGETQYF. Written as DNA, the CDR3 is TGTGCCATCAGTGAGCGGTACGGAGAGACCCAGTACTTC.

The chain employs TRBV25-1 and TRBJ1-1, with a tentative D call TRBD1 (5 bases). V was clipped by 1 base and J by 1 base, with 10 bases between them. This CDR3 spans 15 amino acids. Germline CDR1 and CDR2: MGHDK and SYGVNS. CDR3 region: CASSEFGGGNTEAFF. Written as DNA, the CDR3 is TGTGCCAGCAGTGAATTCGGGGGAGGGAACACTGAAGCTTTCTTT.

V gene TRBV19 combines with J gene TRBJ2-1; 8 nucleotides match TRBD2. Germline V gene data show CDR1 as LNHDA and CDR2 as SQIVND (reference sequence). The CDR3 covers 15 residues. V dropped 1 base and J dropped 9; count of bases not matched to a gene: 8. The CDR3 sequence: CASSIGRLALGEQFF. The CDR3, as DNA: TGTGCCAGTAGTATAGGGAGACTAGCGTTGGGTGAGCAGTTCTTC.

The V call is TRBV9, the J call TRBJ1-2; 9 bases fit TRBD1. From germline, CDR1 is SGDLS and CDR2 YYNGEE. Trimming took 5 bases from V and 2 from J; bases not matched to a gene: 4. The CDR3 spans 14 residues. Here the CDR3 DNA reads TGTGCCAGCAGTGGACAGGGGCGAAACTATGGCTACACCTTC. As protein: CASSGQGRNYGYTF.

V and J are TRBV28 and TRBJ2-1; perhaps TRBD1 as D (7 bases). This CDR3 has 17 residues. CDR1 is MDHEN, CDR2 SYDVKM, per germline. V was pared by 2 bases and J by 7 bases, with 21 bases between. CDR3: CASSLGGGAGRGNEQFF. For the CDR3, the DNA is TGTGCCAGCAGTTTAGGAGGCGGAGCGGGCAGGGGGAATGAGCAGTTCTTC.

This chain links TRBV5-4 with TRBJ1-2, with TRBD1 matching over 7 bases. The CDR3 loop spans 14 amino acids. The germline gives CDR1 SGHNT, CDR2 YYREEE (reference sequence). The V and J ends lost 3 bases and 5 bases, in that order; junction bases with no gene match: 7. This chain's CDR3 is CASSSRQGRYGYTF. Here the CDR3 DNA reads TGTGCCAGCAGCTCCAGACAGGGTCGGTATGGCTACACCTTC.

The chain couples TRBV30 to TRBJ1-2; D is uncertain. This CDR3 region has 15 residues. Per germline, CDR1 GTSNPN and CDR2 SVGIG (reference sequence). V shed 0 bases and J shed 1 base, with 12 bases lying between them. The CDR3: CAWSVSWIFNYGYTF. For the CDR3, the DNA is TGTGCCTGGAGTGTATCGTGGATCTTTAACTATGGCTACACCTTC.

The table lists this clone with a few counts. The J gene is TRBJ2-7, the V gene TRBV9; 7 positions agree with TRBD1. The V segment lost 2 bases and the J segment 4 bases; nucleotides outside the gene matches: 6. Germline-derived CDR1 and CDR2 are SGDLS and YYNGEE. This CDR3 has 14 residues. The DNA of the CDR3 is TGTGCCAGCAGCGTCGCAGGGGGATGGTACGAGCAGTACTTC. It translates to CASSVAGGWYEQYF. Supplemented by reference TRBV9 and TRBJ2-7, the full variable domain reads DSGVTQTPKHLITATGQRVTLRCSPRSGDLSVYWYQQSLDQGLQFLIQYYNGEERAKGNILERFSAQQFPDLHSELNLSSLELGDSALYFCASSVAGGWYEQYFGPGTRLTVT.

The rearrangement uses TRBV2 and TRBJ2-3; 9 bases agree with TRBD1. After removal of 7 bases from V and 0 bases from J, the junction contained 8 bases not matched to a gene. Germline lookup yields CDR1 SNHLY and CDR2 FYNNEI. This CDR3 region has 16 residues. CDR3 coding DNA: TGTGCCAGCAATGGACGGACAGGGGCTAGCACAGATACGCAGTATTTT. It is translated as CASNGRTGASTDTQYF.

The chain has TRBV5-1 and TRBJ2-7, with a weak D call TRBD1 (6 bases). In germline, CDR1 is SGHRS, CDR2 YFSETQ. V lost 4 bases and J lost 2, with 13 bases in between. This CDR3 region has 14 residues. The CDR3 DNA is TGCGCCAGCAGCGTACAGGGAACGGCCTACGAGCAGTACTTC. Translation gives CASSVQGTAYEQYF.

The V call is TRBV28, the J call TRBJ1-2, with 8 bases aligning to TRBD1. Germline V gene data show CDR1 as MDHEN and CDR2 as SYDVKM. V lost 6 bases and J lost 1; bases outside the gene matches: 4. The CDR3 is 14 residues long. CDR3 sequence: CASRKDRGNYGYTF. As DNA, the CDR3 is TGTGCCAGCAGGAAAGACAGGGGTAACTATGGCTACACCTTC.

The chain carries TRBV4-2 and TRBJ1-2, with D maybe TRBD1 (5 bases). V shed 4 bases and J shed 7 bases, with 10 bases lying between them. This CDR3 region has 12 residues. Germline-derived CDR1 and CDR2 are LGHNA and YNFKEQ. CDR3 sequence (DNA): TGTGCCAGCAGCCTTCAGGGATTTGGCTACACCTTC. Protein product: CASSLQGFGYTF.

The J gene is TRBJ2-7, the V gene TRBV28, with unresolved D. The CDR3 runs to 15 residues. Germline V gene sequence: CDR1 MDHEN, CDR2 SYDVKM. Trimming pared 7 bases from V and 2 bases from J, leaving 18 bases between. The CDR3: CASIGVRLLTYEQYF. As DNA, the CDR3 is TGTGCCAGCATTGGTGTGCGGCTGCTCACCTACGAGCAGTACTTC.

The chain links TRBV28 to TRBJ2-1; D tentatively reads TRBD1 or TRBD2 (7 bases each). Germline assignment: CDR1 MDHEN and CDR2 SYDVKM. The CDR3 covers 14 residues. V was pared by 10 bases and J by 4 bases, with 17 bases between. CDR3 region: CATLPGGGYNEQFF. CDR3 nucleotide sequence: TGTGCCACCCTACCAGGGGGGGGGTACAATGAGCAGTTCTTC.

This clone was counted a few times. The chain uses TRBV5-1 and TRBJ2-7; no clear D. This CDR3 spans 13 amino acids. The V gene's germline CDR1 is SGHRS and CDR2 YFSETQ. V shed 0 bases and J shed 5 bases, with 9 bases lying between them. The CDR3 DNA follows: TGCGCCAGCAGCTTGGATCCAGGCGACGAGCAGTACTTC. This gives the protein CASSLDPGDEQYF.

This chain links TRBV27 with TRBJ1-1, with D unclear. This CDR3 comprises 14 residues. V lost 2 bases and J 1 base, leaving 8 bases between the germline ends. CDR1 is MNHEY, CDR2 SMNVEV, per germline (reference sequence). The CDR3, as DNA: TGTGCCAGCAGTTTAGGAGCGGGGAACACTGAAGCTTTCTTT. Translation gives CASSLGAGNTEAFF.

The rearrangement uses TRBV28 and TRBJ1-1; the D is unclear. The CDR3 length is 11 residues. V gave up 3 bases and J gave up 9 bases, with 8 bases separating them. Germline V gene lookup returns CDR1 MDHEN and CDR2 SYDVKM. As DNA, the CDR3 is TGTGCCAGCAGTTTGTCCATCCAAGCTTTCTTT. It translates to CASSLSIQAFF.